These 17 T cell receptor beta chains were sequenced from one sample in a study of PD-L1 blockade in urothelial cancer. The data were produced by immunoSEQ multiplex PCR, yet TCRdb's version contains in-frame clones alone and is incomplete. The sample lists under 70,000 clones; 75% to 85% were seen once. Specified time point: pretreatment peripheral blood. Sequencing was performed on PBMCs, taken around atezolizumab (anti-PD-L1) treatment. These TCRs come from a man aged 65 to 85 with urothelial cancer.

The chain carries TRBV28 and TRBJ2-3; perhaps TRBD2 as D (7 bases). The CDR3 runs 16 residues. Germline V lookup: CDR1 MDHEN, CDR2 SYDVKM. Trimming took off 6 bases at V and 2 bases at J, with 18 bases between the two ends. The CDR3 loop reads CASSSLGGGDTDTQYF. CDR3 bases: TGTGCCAGCAGCTCTCTAGGGGGAGGGGACACAGATACGCAGTATTTT.

This sequence joins TRBV7-2 and TRBJ2-1; TRBD2 matches 11 bases. The CDR3 loop spans 16 amino acids. The ends lost 5 bases at V and 6 bases at J; junction bases unmatched: 9. Germline V CDR1 and CDR2: SGHTA, FQGNSA. The CDR3 loop reads CASSDPPSGRSNEQFF. CDR3 nucleotide sequence: TGTGCCAGCAGCGACCCGCCTAGCGGGAGGAGCAATGAGCAGTTCTTC.

This clone showed up just a few times. This sequence joins TRBV28 and TRBJ1-1, with D unresolved. Trimming cost V 5 bases and J 0 bases, with 7 bases left between them. Germline CDR1 MDHEN, CDR2 SYDVKM. This CDR3 has 13 residues. CDR3 DNA sequence: TGTGCCAGCAGTCGTCTTATGAACACTGAAGCTTTCTTT. This translates into CASSRLMNTEAFF.

CDR3 bases: TGCGCCAGCAGCTTGGCCTTTTTGACTAGCTACAATGAGCAGTTCTTC. Translation gives CASSLAFLTSYNEQFF. The V call is TRBV5-1, the J call TRBJ2-1; tentative D call: TRBD2 (6 bases). The V end lost 0 bases, the J end lost 3 bases, and 13 bases lay between the germline ends. There are 16 residues in the CDR3. The germline V gene has CDR1 SGHRS and CDR2 YFSETQ.

The chain combines TRBV4-1 with TRBJ1-1, with a tentative D call TRBD1 (6 bases). This CDR3 has 15 residues. The germline V and J ends were trimmed by 5 bases and 0 bases, with 13 bases remaining between them. CDR1 and CDR2 from the germline V gene are MGHRA and YSYEKL. Written as DNA, the CDR3 is TGCGCCAGCAGCTCCCCCCAGGGGCTGAACACTGAAGCTTTCTTT. Translated, it gives CASSSPQGLNTEAFF.

The chain links TRBV5-1 to TRBJ2-7, with 9 positions matching TRBD1. Germline V gene data show CDR1 as SGHRS and CDR2 as YFSETQ. The J segment lost 4 bases and the V segment lost 4 bases, leaving 12 bases of the junction unmatched. CDR3 length equals 16 residues. The DNA for the CDR3 is TGCGCCAGCAGCCTAACTCCGGGACAGGGAATGTACGAGCAGTACTTC. Translated, it gives CASSLTPGQGMYEQYF.

V is TRBV6-5 and J is TRBJ2-1, with TRBD2 matching over 7 bases. Trimming cost V 2 bases and J 10 bases; bases outside gene matches: 8. The length of the CDR3 is 14 residues. Looked up from germline, CDR1 is MNHEY and CDR2 is SVGAGI. The CDR3 coding sequence is TGTGCCAGCAGTTACGCGGGAGCACCTATGGAGCAGTTCTTC. Amino acids: CASSYAGAPMEQFF.

This clone was counted many times. The chain recombines TRBV5-6 with TRBJ1-1; D call uncertain. CDR3 length equals 12 residues. The germline gives CDR1 SGHDT, CDR2 YYEEEE. Trimming left V 3 bases short and J 10 bases short, with 13 bases between. The CDR3 region has the DNA TGTGCCAGCAGCTCACCCATTGGGAGAGCTTTCTTT. This encodes CASSSPIGRAFF.

The chain employs TRBV7-2 and TRBJ1-5, with a possible D match to TRBD1 (6 bases). Germline V lookup: CDR1 SGHTA, CDR2 FQGNSA. Trimming removed 0 bases from V and 6 bases from J, with 12 bases in between. The CDR3 runs to 15 residues. The CDR3 region has the DNA TGTGCCAGCAGCTTAGCTACAGGGAAGGGTCAGCCCCAGCATTTT. This translates into CASSLATGKGQPQHF.

The chain joins TRBV7-3 to TRBJ1-1; maybe TRBD1 (6 bases). CDR1 and CDR2 (germline): SGHTA, FQGTGA. V lost 4 bases and J lost 6, with 15 bases in between. The CDR3 runs 14 residues. In nucleotides, the CDR3 is TGTGCCAGCAGCTACACCAGGGGACACCCTGAAGCTTTCTTT. Residues: CASSYTRGHPEAFF. Combining the CDR3 with reference TRBV7-3 and TRBJ1-1 gives the whole variable domain GAGVSQTPSNKVTEKGKYVELRCDPISGHTALYWYRQSLGQGPEFLIYFQGTGAADDSGLPNDRFFAVRPEGSVSTLKIQRTERGDSAVYLCASSYTRGHPEAFFGQGTRLTVV.

This sequence joins TRBV19 and TRBJ2-3, with D tentatively TRBD2 (6 bases). V lost 8 bases to trimming and J lost 2 bases, with 14 bases between them. The germline gives CDR1 LNHDA, CDR2 SQIVND (reference sequence). This CDR3 is 14 amino acids long. CDR3 coding DNA: TGTGCCAGTGCTACTTGGACTAACACAGATACGCAGTATTTT. The encoded protein is CASATWTNTDTQYF.

The V gene is TRBV9, the J gene TRBJ2-5; 9 bases line up with TRBD1. The CDR3 covers 16 residues. Looked up from germline, CDR1 is SGDLS and CDR2 is YYNGEE. V was pared by 0 bases and J by 5 bases, with 8 bases of the junction left unmatched. This CDR3 is CASSVAGQGRMETQYF. CDR3 sequence (DNA): TGTGCCAGCAGCGTAGCAGGACAGGGGAGGATGGAGACCCAGTACTTC.

The rearrangement uses TRBV11-3 and TRBJ2-6, with a possible D match to TRBD1 (6 bases). V dropped 4 bases and J dropped 0 bases, with 10 bases sitting between them. The CDR3 has 16 residues. CDR1 is SGHNT and CDR2 is YENEEA in the germline V gene. CDR3 residues: CASSSNRDSGANVLTF. CDR3 nucleotides: TGTGCCAGCAGCTCTAACAGGGACTCTGGGGCCAACGTCCTGACTTTC.

This clone was counted between two and nine times. The chain uses TRBV29-1 and TRBJ1-3; D might be TRBD1 (5 bases). The CDR3 is 14 residues long. The V end was cut by 6 bases, the J end by 0 bases, with 12 bases between. Germline values: CDR1 SQVTM, CDR2 ANQGSEA. CDR3 DNA: TGCAGCGTCGGGGGAACAGACTCTGGAAACACCATATATTTT. Translating it yields CSVGGTDSGNTIYF.

The chain uses TRBV19 and TRBJ1-2; D possibly corresponds to TRBD1 (6 bases). V lost 2 bases and J lost 4, with 14 bases in between. Germline CDR1 and CDR2: LNHDA and SQIVND (reference sequence). CDR3 length equals 15 residues. The CDR3 DNA follows: TGTGCCAGTAGTATAATTGGGGACAACAGCTATGGCTACACCTTC. Its protein product is CASSIIGDNSYGYTF.

The genes are TRBV4-2 and TRBJ2-3; D might be TRBD1 (6 bases). The CDR3 runs to 15 residues. The germline V gene has CDR1 LGHNA and CDR2 YNFKEQ. V gave up 0 bases and J gave up 3 bases, with 10 bases separating them. DNA of the CDR3: TGTGCCAGCAGCCAAGAAAACAGGGTGACAGATACGCAGTATTTT. It codes for CASSQENRVTDTQYF.

The chain links TRBV11-3 to TRBJ2-3, with 9 bases aligning to TRBD2. From germline, CDR1 is SGHNT and CDR2 YENEEA. V dropped 5 bases and J dropped 1; count of bases not matched to a gene: 7. The CDR3 consists of 16 residues. For the CDR3, the DNA is TGTGCCAGCAGCCTCGGAAGGACTAGCGGCACAGATACGCAGTATTTT. Translated, it gives CASSLGRTSGTDTQYF.